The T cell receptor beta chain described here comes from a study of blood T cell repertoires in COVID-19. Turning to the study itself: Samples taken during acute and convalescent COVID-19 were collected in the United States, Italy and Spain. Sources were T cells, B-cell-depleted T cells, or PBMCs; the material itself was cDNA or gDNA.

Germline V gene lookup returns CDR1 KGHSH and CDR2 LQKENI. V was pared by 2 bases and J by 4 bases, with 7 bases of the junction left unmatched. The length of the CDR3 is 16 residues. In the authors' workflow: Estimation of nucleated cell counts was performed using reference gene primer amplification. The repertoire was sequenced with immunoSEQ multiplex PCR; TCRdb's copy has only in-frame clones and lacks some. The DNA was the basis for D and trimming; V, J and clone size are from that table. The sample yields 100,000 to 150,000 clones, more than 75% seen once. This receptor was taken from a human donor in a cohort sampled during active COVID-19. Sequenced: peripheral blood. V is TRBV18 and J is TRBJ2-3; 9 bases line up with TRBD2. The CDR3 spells CASSPRIAGGADTQYF. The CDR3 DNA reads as TGTGCCAGCTCACCAAGGATCGCGGGGGGGGCAGATACGCAGTATTTT.